This is a list of T cell receptor beta chains from one sample in a study of shared clonotypes between healthy human individuals. Only in-frame clones appear in the TCRdb table, and some are missing; sequencing was by immunoSEQ multiplex PCR. The sample holds roughly 1,000,000 clones, about 80% seen once. Material for sequencing was memory CD4+ T cells from PBMCs. The receptor source for this set is a man aged 18 to 29 in good health. Some clones in this sample may be carry-over from other donors' samples. CDR3s include the opening cysteine and the closing phenylalanine or tryptophan. D genes are given only for firm matches. Clone size is not always given. Where it is, it says once, few, many or a class for expanded clones.

V: TRBV5-1; size: .; D: .; J: TRBJ1-2; CDR3: CASSLGDRDYGYTF; DNA: TGCGCCAGCAGCTTGGGAGACAGAGACTATGGCTACACCTTC
V: TRBV2; size: .; D: TRBD1; J: TRBJ2-1; CDR3: CASSADRGYEQFF; DNA: TGTGCCAGCAGCGCGGACAGGGGCTATGAGCAGTTCTTC
V: TRBV10-2; size: .; D: TRBD2; J: TRBJ2-1; CDR3: CARIYTWSGTPRNEQFF; DNA: TGCGCCAGGATTTATACCTGGAGCGGGACTCCCCGCAATGAGCAGTTCTTC
V: TRBV7-3; size: .; D: .; J: TRBJ2-1; CDR3: CASSSMMDRAGANEQFF; DNA: TGTGCCAGCAGCTCGATGATGGACAGGGCGGGGGCCAATGAGCAGTTCTTC
V: TRBV6-5; size: .; D: .; J: TRBJ1-2; CDR3: CASSYAGAQNYGYTF; DNA: TGTGCCAGCAGTTACGCAGGGGCGCAGAACTATGGCTACACCTTC
V: TRBV7-8; size: .; D: .; J: TRBJ1-1; CDR3: CASSLFAGAGITEAFF; DNA: TGTGCCAGCAGCTTATTTGCAGGGGCGGGTATCACTGAAGCTTTCTTT
V: TRBV7-9; size: few; D: TRBD2; J: TRBJ2-5; CDR3: CASSLRTSQETQYF; DNA: TGTGCCAGCAGCTTGAGGACTAGTCAAGAGACCCAGTACTTC
V: TRBV29-1; size: .; D: TRBD1; J: TRBJ1-2; CDR3: CSVENGQGQAF; DNA: TGCAGCGTTGAGAACGGACAGGGGCAAGCCTTC
V: TRBV18; size: once; D: .; J: TRBJ2-1; CDR3: CASSPMTSSYNEQFF; DNA: TGTGCCAGCTCACCAATGACTAGTTCCTACAATGAGCAGTTCTTC
V: TRBV19; size: .; D: .; J: TRBJ1-4; CDR3: CASSTPAAGQNEKLFF; DNA: TGTGCCAGTAGTACGCCCGCGGCAGGGCAAAATGAAAAACTGTTTTTT
V: TRBV7-9; size: .; D: TRBD2; J: TRBJ2-1; CDR3: CAIPVGRSSYNEQFF; DNA: TGTGCCATCCCCGTCGGGAGGAGCTCCTACAATGAGCAGTTCTTC
V: TRBV28; size: once; D: TRBD1; J: TRBJ1-2; CDR3: CASSLQGLLNYGYTF; DNA: TGTGCCAGCAGTCTACAGGGGCTATTAAACTATGGCTACACCTTC
V: TRBV4-1; size: few; D: TRBD1; J: TRBJ1-1; CDR3: CASSPDRGSTEAFF; DNA: TGCGCCAGCAGCCCAGACAGGGGGAGCACTGAAGCTTTCTTT
V: TRBV2; size: .; D: .; J: TRBJ1-1; CDR3: CASSEGVNTEAFF; DNA: TGTGCCAGCAGTGAAGGCGTGAACACTGAAGCTTTCTTT
V: TRBV11-3; size: .; D: .; J: TRBJ2-2; CDR3: CASSPHRLAGELFF; DNA: TGTGCCAGCAGCCCCCACCGACTAGCCGGGGAGCTGTTTTTT
V: TRBV7-9; size: .; D: .; J: TRBJ1-4; CDR3: CASSRQDEKLFF; DNA: TGTGCCAGCAGCCGGCAGGATGAAAAACTGTTTTTT
V: TRBV5-4; size: .; D: .; J: TRBJ1-5; CDR3: CASSHDSNQPQHF; DNA: TGTGCCAGCAGCCATGACAGCAATCAGCCCCAGCATTTT
V: TRBV20-1; size: .; D: .; J: TRBJ2-3; CDR3: CSAVWSDTQYF; DNA: TGCAGTGCTGTTTGGTCTGATACGCAGTATTTT
V: TRBV6-5; size: .; D: .; J: TRBJ2-7; CDR3: CASSYDRKTYEQYF; DNA: TGTGCCAGCAGCTACGACAGGAAAACCTACGAGCAGTACTTC
V: TRBV27; size: .; D: .; J: TRBJ2-7; CDR3: CASSLNYLAYEQYF; DNA: TGTGCCAGCAGTTTGAACTACCTCGCATACGAGCAGTACTTC
V: TRBV28; size: .; D: .; J: TRBJ1-2; CDR3: CASSLEAGLSGYTF; DNA: TGTGCCAGCAGTTTAGAGGCAGGACTATCTGGCTACACCTTC
V: TRBV9; size: .; D: .; J: TRBJ2-6; CDR3: CASSVAAGANVLTF; DNA: TGTGCCAGCAGCGTAGCTGCTGGGGCCAACGTCCTGACTTTC
V: TRBV9; size: .; D: TRBD2; J: TRBJ2-3; CDR3: CASSATSGQSTDTQYF; DNA: TGTGCCAGCAGCGCGACTAGCGGCCAGAGCACAGATACGCAGTATTTT
V: TRBV7-3; size: .; D: .; J: TRBJ2-4; CDR3: CASSSGQNIQYF; DNA: TGTGCCAGCAGCTCAGGACAAAACATTCAGTACTTC
V: TRBV7-6; size: .; D: .; J: TRBJ2-3; CDR3: CASSLRGSTDTQYF; DNA: TGTGCCAGCAGCTTAAGAGGGAGCACAGATACGCAGTATTTT
V: TRBV7-2; size: once; D: .; J: TRBJ1-2; CDR3: CASSPHGNSRGGGYTF; DNA: TGTGCCAGCAGCCCGCACGGGAACTCGCGGGGTGGAGGCTACACCTTC
V: TRBV5-1; size: .; D: TRBD2; J: TRBJ2-7; CDR3: CASSDIIAGDVYEQYF; DNA: TGCGCCAGCAGCGACATTATAGCGGGAGACGTATACGAGCAGTACTTC
V: TRBV5-1; size: .; D: .; J: TRBJ2-1; CDR3: CASTLGTVSYNEQFF; DNA: TGCGCCAGTACCTTGGGGACGGTCTCCTACAATGAGCAGTTCTTC
V: TRBV5-1; size: .; D: .; J: TRBJ1-1; CDR3: CASSPAPGAVNTEAFF; DNA: TGCGCCAGCAGCCCAGCCCCGGGGGCGGTGAACACTGAAGCTTTCTTT
V: TRBV11-2; size: many; D: TRBD1; J: TRBJ1-1; CDR3: CASSSPTGQGKAFF; DNA: TGTGCCAGCAGCTCACCAACCGGACAGGGAAAGGCTTTCTTT
V: TRBV18; size: once; D: TRBD1; J: TRBJ2-7; CDR3: CASSAGGSYEQYF; DNA: TGTGCCAGCTCAGCAGGGGGCTCCTACGAGCAGTACTTC
V: TRBV9; size: .; D: .; J: TRBJ1-1; CDR3: CASSPSISGQRNTEAFF; DNA: TGTGCCAGCAGCCCCTCCATTTCGGGGCAGAGGAACACTGAAGCTTTCTTT
V: TRBV2; size: .; D: TRBD2; J: TRBJ2-2; CDR3: CASRREGTGELFF; DNA: TGTGCCAGCAGAAGGGAGGGCACCGGGGAGCTGTTTTTT
V: TRBV12-5; size: many; D: TRBD2; J: TRBJ2-1; CDR3: CASGLVLAGERNEQFF; DNA: TGTGCTAGTGGTTTGGTACTAGCGGGAGAACGGAATGAGCAGTTCTTC
V: TRBV6-6; size: few; D: .; J: TRBJ1-4; CDR3: CASSRDEKLFF; DNA: TGTGCCAGCAGTCGAGATGAAAAACTGTTTTTT
V: TRBV18; size: once; D: .; J: TRBJ2-1; CDR3: CASSLIPGSSYNEQFF; DNA: TGTGCCAGCTCACTCATACCAGGGAGCTCCTACAATGAGCAGTTCTTC
V: TRBV28; size: few; D: TRBD1; J: TRBJ1-2; CDR3: CASSLVRRRGRWDYGYTF; DNA: TGTGCCAGCAGTTTGGTTAGGCGTAGGGGGCGCTGGGACTATGGCTACACCTTC
V: TRBV27; size: .; D: .; J: TRBJ1-4; CDR3: CASSLRRYSNEKLFF; DNA: TGTGCCAGCAGTTTACGACGATACTCTAATGAAAAACTGTTTTTT
V: TRBV7-3; size: few; D: .; J: TRBJ2-2; CDR3: CASNQQDTGELFF; DNA: TGTGCCAGCAATCAACAAGACACCGGGGAGCTGTTTTTT
V: TRBV7-3; size: .; D: TRBD1; J: TRBJ1-2; CDR3: CASSSTLGTVYGYTF; DNA: TGTGCCAGCAGCTCCACACTCGGGACAGTCTATGGCTACACCTTC
V: TRBV2; size: .; D: TRBD2; J: TRBJ2-5; CDR3: CASSEGSGSSRETQYF; DNA: TGTGCCAGCAGTGAAGGTAGCGGGAGTAGCCGAGAGACCCAGTACTTC